The following is a T cell receptor (beta chain) sequence with its context. Its antigen is as yet unknown. This entry is derived from a study of OX40 agonist ivuxolimab in advanced cancers. Study information: Dose-escalation patients had hepatocellular carcinoma, melanoma, renal cell or head and neck cancer. The dose-escalation cohort was approximately 85% male, with a mean age of about 60 years, ranging about 23 to 79.

Generated by immunoSEQ multiplex PCR, the TCRdb table keeps only in-frame clones and is missing some. The sample includes approximately 40,000 clones, around 82% of them seen just once. Overall study findings and caveats: Within 6 weeks, CD4+ and CD8+ blood T cells expanded clonally at 0.1 to 3.0 mg/kg.

The germline V and J ends were trimmed by 6 bases and 0 bases, with 14 bases remaining between them. The CDR3 is made up of 15 amino acids. Germline values: CDR1 MNHEY, CDR2 SVGAGI. The rearrangement joins TRBV6-5 to TRBJ1-1; D unresolved. The TCR originated in an adult with an advanced solid tumor such as melanoma, head and neck, liver or kidney cancer. The sample was CD4+ or CD8+ T cells sorted from blood, taken in a trial of the OX40 agonist ivuxolimab. CDR3 bases: TGTGCCAGCAGGCTGACACCCGTTTTGAACACTGAAGCTTTCTTT. This sequence encodes CASRLTPVLNTEAFF.